This TCR beta chain was sequenced during a study of cytomegalovirus exposure and HLA in healthy donors. Study findings and constraints: Roughly 170 TCR beta chains were listed as cytomegalovirus-associated. Accounts indicate the classifier identified cytomegalovirus status with strong specificity and sensitivity.

In regard to this clone: Its antigen is not known.

Germline V gene data show CDR1 as SGHDT and CDR2 as YYEEEE. Deletions cut 1 base from V and 2 bases from J, with 15 bases between. The CDR3 is made up of 17 amino acids. Generated by immunoSEQ multiplex PCR, the TCRdb table keeps only in-frame clones and is missing some. The profile shows over 200,000 clones, over 80% of them singletons. This receptor was identified in a woman aged 25 to 45 in good health and CMV-seropositive. This chain joins TRBV5-6 and TRBJ2-2; D is ambiguous. Material for sequencing was PBMCs. CDR3 bases: TGTGCCAGCAGCTTGTCAGTTAAGCACTCCAACACCGGGGAGCTGTTTTTT. Protein product: CASSLSVKHSNTGELFF.